This paragraph covers one TCR beta chain sequence. Antigen unknown. This entry belongs to a study of shared clonotypes between healthy human individuals. Points from the study as a whole: Generally, naive subsets came out with larger estimated richness than memory subsets. Of the naive CD4 clonotypes, around 4.8% were shared across a handful of donors.

Execution of the assay was at deep level. Here immunoSEQ multiplex PCR was the method, and the copy in TCRdb shows in-frame clones only, minus some. The table shows roughly 2 million clones, with roughly 94% occurring only once. The V gene end was trimmed by 4 bases and the J gene end by 2 bases; junction bases not matched to a gene: 3. CDR3 length equals 15 residues. In germline, CDR1 is SGHNT, CDR2 YYREEE (reference sequence). The receptor was isolated from a young man in good health. The source material was naive CD4+ T cells sorted from blood. Subset in this sample: CD45RA+ positively selected. The chain recombines TRBV5-4 with TRBJ2-2, with TRBD2 matching over 9 bases. In DNA, the CDR3 is TGTGCCAGCAGCGGAGCGGGAGGAAACACCGGGGAGCTGTTTTTT. As protein: CASSGAGGNTGELFF.